Listed here are 31 T cell receptor beta chains from one sample, sequenced in a study of blood T cell repertoires in COVID-19. Measured with immunoSEQ multiplex PCR; TCRdb has only the in-frame clones, and not every one. The sample carries 95,000 to 110,000 clones, about 85% recorded once. Specimen: peripheral blood. These receptors were collected from a man between 50 and 59 years old in a cohort sampled during active COVID-19.

This clone has more than one count but fewer than ten. The chain has TRBV11-1 and TRBJ2-2; D is perhaps TRBD2 (6 bases). V was pared by 5 bases and J by 5 bases, with 18 bases between. This CDR3 has 16 residues. Germline V gene sequence: CDR1 SGHAT, CDR2 FQDESV (reference sequence). The CDR3 loop is CASSLGDSTRTGELFF. CDR3 sequence (DNA): TGTGCCAGCAGCCTTGGGGACTCCACCCGGACCGGGGAGCTGTTTTTT.

The chain employs TRBV11-2 and TRBJ1-1, with D unresolved. The CDR3 runs to 11 residues. V was shortened by 5 bases and J by 10 bases, with 11 bases between the two germline ends. CDR1 and CDR2 (germline): SGHAT, FQNNGV. CDR3 sequence: CASSQRFGAFF. The CDR3 DNA reads as TGTGCCAGCAGCCAGAGGTTTGGAGCTTTCTTT.

The V call is TRBV7-2, the J call TRBJ1-5, with 7 nucleotides matching TRBD1. CDR3 size: 12 residues. Per germline, CDR1 SGHTA and CDR2 FQGNSA. V shed 4 bases and J 10 bases; nucleotides not matched to a gene: 4. The CDR3 DNA is TGTGCCAGCAGCTCCCGGACAGGCCCCCAGCATTTT. Translated: CASSSRTGPQHF.

The chain joins TRBV18 to TRBJ1-2; 8 nucleotides line up with TRBD1. With 3 bases clipped from V and 2 bases from J, the junction kept 8 bases outside the gene matches. The CDR3 has 16 amino acids. Germline lookup yields CDR1 KGHSH and CDR2 LQKENI. This CDR3 is CASSPVRTGTNYGYTF. The CDR3 nucleotides are TGTGCCAGCTCACCGGTCCGGACAGGGACGAACTATGGCTACACCTTC. Variable domain in full (rest from reference TRBV18 and TRBJ1-2): NAGVMQNPRHLVRRRGQEARLRCSPMKGHSHVYWYRQLPEEGLKFMVYLQKENIIDESGMPKERFSAEFPKEGPSILRIQQVVRGDSAAYFCASSPVRTGTNYGYTFGSGTRLTVV.

The rearrangement uses TRBV29-1 and TRBJ2-1; 8 positions match TRBD2. Trimming took 1 base from V and 4 from J; bases not matched to a gene: 9. The CDR3 extends over 16 amino acids. CDR1 is SQVTM and CDR2 is ANQGSEA in the germline V gene. For the CDR3, the DNA is TGCAGCGTTGAAGGGGTGCGGGGGGCCGCTTACAATGAGCAGTTCTTC. It yields the protein CSVEGVRGAAYNEQFF.

This chain links TRBV12-3 or TRBV12-4 with TRBJ2-7, with 7 bases that match TRBD1. V lost 5 bases and J lost 6; bases outside the gene matches: 7. This CDR3 is built from 13 residues. CDR3: CASSVDRVGEQYV. CDR3 DNA sequence: TGTGCCAGCAGTGTCGACAGGGTGGGCGAGCAGTACGTC.

V and J are TRBV7-9 and TRBJ1-6; D not resolved. The germline gives CDR1 SEHNR, CDR2 FQNEAQ (reference sequence). The CDR3 runs to 14 residues. V lost 3 bases and J 6 bases, leaving 9 bases between the germline ends. The CDR3 DNA sequence: TGTGCCAGCAGCTTCTCACAGAGTAATTCACCCCTCCACTTT. Amino acids: CASSFSQSNSPLHF.

The rearrangement links TRBV24-1 to TRBJ2-5, with 8 positions matching TRBD1. Looked up from germline, CDR1 is KGHDR and CDR2 is SFDVKD. The CDR3 covers 15 residues. J was trimmed by 3 bases and V by 2 bases; bases with no gene match: 4. CDR3 sequence reads: CATSDSADREETQYF. The CDR3 DNA is TGTGCCACCAGTGATTCTGCGGACAGGGAAGAGACCCAGTACTTC.

This clone was detected only once. The chain links TRBV6-2 or TRBV6-3 to TRBJ2-3, with 7 bases fitting TRBD1. Germline CDR1 MNHEY, CDR2 SVGEGT. J was trimmed by 1 base and V by 6 bases; bases with no gene match: 10. The CDR3 covers 16 residues. The CDR3, as DNA: TGTGCCAGCAGCCCTAGGGGGCGGTTGGGCACAGATACGCAGTATTTT. Its protein is CASSPRGRLGTDTQYF.

The chain is built from TRBV27 and TRBJ2-1; 7 positions match TRBD1. The CDR3 runs to 15 residues. The germline CDR1 and CDR2 sequences are MNHEY and SMNVEV (reference sequence). V was clipped by 5 bases and J by 0 bases; unmatched bases: 4. CDR3 coding DNA: TGTGCCAGCAGTCGGGACAGCCCCTCCTACAATGAGCAGTTCTTC. Translating it yields CASSRDSPSYNEQFF.

The chain joins TRBV5-8 to TRBJ1-1, with a tentative D call TRBD1 (5 bases). The CDR3 covers 15 residues. The V end lost 3 bases, the J end lost 2 bases, and 14 bases lay between the germline ends. Germline CDR1 reads SGHTS; CDR2 reads YDEGEE. The CDR3, as DNA: TGTGCCAGCAGCTCGCGACAGATCCTAAACACTGAAGCTTTCTTT. Translating it yields CASSSRQILNTEAFF.

The V and J genes are TRBV4-1 and TRBJ1-3; the D is unclear. Germline assignment: CDR1 MGHRA and CDR2 YSYEKL. The CDR3 is 15 amino acids. The V end was cut by 3 bases, the J end by 4 bases, with 13 bases between. The CDR3 coding sequence is TGCGCCAGCAGCCAGCGGGGAGACGAGGGAAACACCATATATTTT. It is translated as CASSQRGDEGNTIYF.

The V and J genes are TRBV11-3 and TRBJ1-2; D call uncertain. The germline V gene encodes CDR1 SGHNT and CDR2 YENEEA. This CDR3 comprises 14 residues. Trimming removed 5 bases at V and 8 bases at J, with 18 bases between. CDR3: CASSNFLSNGGYTF. The DNA of the CDR3 is TGTGCCAGCAGCAATTTCTTGTCGAACGGGGGCTACACCTTC.

V usage is TRBV28 and J usage is TRBJ1-1; a possible D gene is TRBD1 (5 bases). Germline lookup yields CDR1 MDHEN and CDR2 SYDVKM. V lost 10 bases to trimming and J lost 0 bases, with 12 bases between them. The CDR3 extends over 13 amino acids. The CDR3 nucleotides read TGTGCCACTGGGGGGAACATGAACACTGAAGCTTTCTTT. This gives the protein CATGGNMNTEAFF.

This rearrangement joins TRBV6-5 to TRBJ1-2; a weak D match, TRBD1 (6 bases). Germline-derived CDR1 and CDR2 are MNHEY and SVGAGI. With 6 bases removed from V and 0 bases from J, the gap between germline ends came to 11 bases. This CDR3 contains 14 residues. The CDR3 sequence is CASRGALSNYGYTF. DNA of the CDR3: TGTGCCAGCAGGGGGGCACTTTCTAACTATGGCTACACCTTC.

The chain joins TRBV19 to TRBJ1-6; 9 positions agree with TRBD1. V gave up 5 bases and J gave up 7 bases; unmatched junction bases: 6. This CDR3 has 15 residues. The germline gives CDR1 LNHDA, CDR2 SQIVND (reference sequence). This CDR3 is CASSVGQGTNSPLHF. The CDR3 coding sequence is TGTGCCAGTAGTGTAGGACAGGGGACAAATTCACCCCTCCACTTT.

V usage is TRBV2 and J usage is TRBJ2-7; possibly TRBD1 for D (6 bases). CDR1 SNHLY and CDR2 FYNNEI come from the germline V gene. CDR3 size: 13 residues. The ends were cut back, 8 bases at V and 2 bases at J, with 13 bases in the middle. DNA of the CDR3: TGTGCCAGCGGAGGCAGGGGCCCCTACGAGCAGTACTTC. Residues: CASGGRGPYEQYF.

This chain connects TRBV5-1 to TRBJ2-5, with 9 bases that match TRBD1. Germline CDR1 is SGHRS and CDR2 is YFSETQ. The length of the CDR3 is 18 residues. Germline trimming cut 1 base from V and 1 base from J; bases unmatched to any gene: 11. CDR3 in amino acids: CASSLSTYDRGIQETQYF. The CDR3 DNA sequence: TGCGCCAGCAGCTTGTCGACTTATGACAGGGGGATCCAAGAGACCCAGTACTTC.

The V and J genes are TRBV6-4 and TRBJ1-2; possible D gene TRBD1, 5 bases. V lost 6 bases and J 0 bases, leaving 14 bases between the germline ends. The CDR3 is 15 residues long. The germline CDR1 and CDR2 sequences are MRHNA and SNTAGT. CDR3 nucleotide sequence: TGTGCCAGCAGCCCCACCTTGACAGCTAACTATGGCTACACCTTC. Translated: CASSPTLTANYGYTF.

The rearrangement joins TRBV11-3 to TRBJ2-3; D is possibly TRBD2 (6 bases). Trimming took off 2 bases at V and 0 bases at J, with 12 bases between the two ends. The germline CDR1 and CDR2 sequences are SGHNT and YENEEA. The CDR3 runs to 16 residues. The CDR3 bases are TGTGCCAGCAGCTTATTTGCGGGGCAAAGCACAGATACGCAGTATTTT. Translation gives CASSLFAGQSTDTQYF.

This chain links TRBV5-1 with TRBJ2-1, with 11 bases that match TRBD1. The CDR3 extends over 15 amino acids. Trimming took 7 bases from V and 7 from J; bases not matched to a gene: 10. Germline V lookup: CDR1 SGHRS, CDR2 YFSETQ. The CDR3 sequence is CASGRTGGRGNEQFF. The CDR3 DNA reads TGCGCCAGCGGGAGGACAGGGGGCAGGGGTAATGAGCAGTTCTTC.

This clone came up once. The gene calls are TRBV12-3 or TRBV12-4 and TRBJ2-5; D unclear. The CDR3 has 12 residues. Trimming took 4 bases from V and 0 from J, leaving 3 bases between them. CDR3 residues: CASSSYQETQYF. CDR3 nucleotide sequence: TGTGCCAGCAGTTCCTACCAAGAGACCCAGTACTTC.

Here the CDR3 reads CASSFDGRESPLHF. The CDR3 coding sequence is TGTGCCAGCAGCTTCGATGGCAGGGAATCACCCCTCCACTTT. The chain employs TRBV5-6 and TRBJ1-6, with D perhaps TRBD1 (5 bases). Trimming removed 2 bases from V and 10 bases from J, with 13 bases in between. The CDR3 is 14 amino acids. CDR1 SGHDT and CDR2 YYEEEE come from the germline V gene.

The chain recombines TRBV19 with TRBJ2-1; TRBD2 is a possible D gene (6 bases). V lost 6 bases and J 0 bases, leaving 15 bases between the germline ends. The CDR3 totals 16 residues. The germline V gene encodes CDR1 LNHDA and CDR2 SQIVND (reference sequence). The CDR3 sequence is CASSHPPGSSYNEQFF. The CDR3, as DNA: TGTGCCAGTAGCCATCCTCCCGGGAGCTCCTACAATGAGCAGTTCTTC. Looking up the rest from reference TRBV19 and TRBJ2-1 gives the full variable domain: DGGITQSPKYLFRKEGQNVTLSCEQNLNHDAMYWYRQDPGQGLRLIYYSQIVNDFQKGDIAEGYSVSREKKESFPLTVTSAQKNPTAFYLCASSHPPGSSYNEQFFGPGTRLTVL.

This clone was seen a handful of times. This sequence joins TRBV19 and TRBJ1-3; the D gene is possibly TRBD1 (5 bases). Germline CDR1 LNHDA, CDR2 SQIVND (reference sequence). The CDR3 length is 14 residues. The ends were cut back, 9 bases at V and 1 base at J, with 13 bases in the middle. CDR3 in amino acids: CASRDGSSGNTIYF. The CDR3 DNA is TGTGCCAGCCGGGACGGGAGTTCTGGAAACACCATATATTTT.

The chain couples TRBV5-6 to TRBJ1-4, with TRBD1 as a possible D gene (6 bases). The CDR3 sequence is 14 residues long. Deletions cut 4 bases from V and 5 bases from J, with 12 bases between. The germline gives CDR1 SGHDT, CDR2 YYEEEE. CDR3 residues: CASSPGTRNEKLFF. CDR3 coding DNA: TGTGCCAGCAGCCCCGGGACACGAAATGAAAAACTGTTTTTT.

The chain has TRBV12-3 or TRBV12-4 and TRBJ1-2; perhaps TRBD1 as D (5 bases). This CDR3 comprises 11 residues. Trimming took off 6 bases at V and 8 bases at J, with 10 bases between the two ends. DNA of the CDR3: TGTGCCAGCAGGTGGGGCCCGGGCTACACCTTC. Its translation is CASRWGPGYTF.

The chain has TRBV6-5 and TRBJ2-1, with D maybe TRBD1 (5 bases). The CDR3 is 15 residues long. Germline values: CDR1 MNHEY, CDR2 SVGAGI. Trimming shortened V by 6 bases and J by 6 bases, and 18 bases separated the two germline ends. CDR3 in amino acids: CASRTQGKAVNEQFF. For the CDR3, the DNA is TGTGCCAGCAGGACTCAGGGTAAGGCGGTCAATGAGCAGTTCTTC.

This clone occurred once. This sequence joins TRBV24-1 and TRBJ2-1, with 7 bases aligning to TRBD2. The CDR3 contains 15 residues. Germline trimming cut 9 bases from V and 3 bases from J; bases unmatched to any gene: 10. Germline V lookup: CDR1 KGHDR, CDR2 SFDVKD. The CDR3 region has the DNA TGTGCCACCTCCGCCAGCGGGGCCAGCTACAATGAGCAGTTCTTC. It is translated as CATSASGASYNEQFF.

The rearrangement uses TRBV5-5 and TRBJ1-1; 7 bases are a match to TRBD1. The CDR3 has 15 amino acids. V lost 4 bases and J lost 1; bases outside the gene matches: 7. Germline values: CDR1 SGHKS, CDR2 YYEKEE (reference sequence). The CDR3 region has the DNA TGTGCCAGCAGCCGTGCCGGGACAGAGAACACTGAAGCTTTCTTT. Protein sequence: CASSRAGTENTEAFF.

The V gene is TRBV7-4, the J gene TRBJ1-5; 10 bases align to TRBD1. The J segment lost 0 bases and the V segment lost 10 bases, leaving 15 bases of the junction unmatched. CDR3 length equals 18 residues. Germline V gene sequence: CDR1 SGHVT, CDR2 SQSDAQ. The CDR3 loop reads CAIDSGTGDKNSNQPQHF. The CDR3 coding sequence is TGTGCCATTGACTCCGGGACAGGGGATAAAAATAGCAATCAGCCCCAGCATTTT.